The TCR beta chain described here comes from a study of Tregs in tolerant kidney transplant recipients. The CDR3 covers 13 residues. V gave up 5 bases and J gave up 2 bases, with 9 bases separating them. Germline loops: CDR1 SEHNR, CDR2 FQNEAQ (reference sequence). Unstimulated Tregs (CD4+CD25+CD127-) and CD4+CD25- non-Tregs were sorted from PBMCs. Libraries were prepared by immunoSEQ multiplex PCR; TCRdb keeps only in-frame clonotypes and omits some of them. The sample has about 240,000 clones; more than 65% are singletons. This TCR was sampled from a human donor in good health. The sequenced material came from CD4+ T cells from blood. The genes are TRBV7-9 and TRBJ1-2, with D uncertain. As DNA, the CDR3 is TGTGCCAGCAGCCCGACTGAGAACTATGGCTACACCTTC. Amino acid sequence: CASSPTENYGYTF.